A selection of T cell receptor beta chains follows, all from one sample in a study of immune characterization of retroperitoneal liposarcoma. One entry per CDR3 protein results from TCRdb running MiXCR on the PCR reads. The data contain under 20,000 distinct CDR3 sequences, approximately 35% of them singletons. The sequenced material came from blood. All receptors come from a male donor with retroperitoneal liposarcoma. The CDR3 runs from the conserved cysteine through the conserved F or W. The D gene is left open where the match is weak. For some rows the clone size is stated as once, few or many, or as a class when expanded; others skip it.

>-|-|TRBJ2-1|TRBV6-5
CASSYDAGFGEQFF
TGTGCCAGCAGTTACGACGCGGGGTTCGGGGAGCAGTTCTTC
>-|-|TRBJ2-1|TRBV5-8
CASSLGGGGRNNEQFF
TGTGCCAGCAGCTTGGGGGGAGGAGGGCGAAACAATGAGCAGTTCTTC
>many|-|TRBJ2-7|TRBV27
CATQTTPDYSGSEQYF
TGTGCCACCCAGACCACCCCGGACTATTCAGGTAGCGAGCAGTACTTC
>-|TRBD2|TRBJ2-3|TRBV12-3/TRBV12-4
CASSQLAGGSDTQYF
TGTGCCAGCAGCCAACTAGCGGGGGGGTCAGATACGCAGTATTTT
>few|-|TRBJ2-1|TRBV6-2/TRBV6-3
CASSRGRSYNEQFF
TGTGCCAGCAGTCGGGGACGCTCCTACAATGAGCAGTTCTTC
>few|-|TRBJ2-7|TRBV11-2
CASSLVGSGDEQYF
TGTGCCAGCAGCTTAGTGGGTTCCGGGGACGAGCAGTACTTC